These 10 T cell receptor beta chains originate from one sample sequenced in a study of blood T cell repertoires in COVID-19. Clones were read by immunoSEQ multiplex PCR, and TCRdb kept only the in-frame ones, dropping some. The sample comprises about 260,000 clones, approximately 87% of which are singletons, and about 4.5% rests with the top ten. The sample comprised peripheral blood. Every receptor here comes from a man aged 55-75 years who had recovered from COVID-19.

This clone was detected once. The rearrangement uses TRBV5-6 and TRBJ1-1; D ambiguous. V was trimmed by 0 bases and J by 0 bases, leaving 6 bases between them. The CDR3 is 14 amino acids. CDR1 is SGHDT and CDR2 is YYEEEE in the germline V gene. CDR3 residues: CASSLVGMNTEAFF. The DNA for the CDR3 is TGTGCCAGCAGCTTGGTCGGTATGAACACTGAAGCTTTCTTT.

The V and J genes are TRBV4-1 and TRBJ2-1; tentative D call: TRBD2 (6 bases). Germline lookup yields CDR1 MGHRA and CDR2 YSYEKL. V was trimmed by 2 bases and J by 6 bases, leaving 20 bases between them. This CDR3 spans 17 amino acids. The CDR3 loop reads CASSQQHEAAGGNEQFF. In nucleotides, the CDR3 is TGCGCCAGCAGCCAACAGCACGAAGCGGCCGGGGGCAATGAGCAGTTCTTC.

The chain combines TRBV27 with TRBJ2-1, with 13 positions matching TRBD2. J gave up 0 bases and V 5 bases, and 16 bases lay outside the gene matches. The CDR3 has 21 amino acids. CDR1 and CDR2 (germline): MNHEY, SMNVEV (reference sequence). CDR3 amino acids: CASSPPTLLAGGVGSYNEQFF. The DNA for the CDR3 is TGTGCCAGCAGTCCACCAACCTTACTAGCGGGAGGGGTGGGCTCCTACAATGAGCAGTTCTTC.

The V call is TRBV19, the J call TRBJ2-2; TRBD2 might be the D (6 bases). In germline, CDR1 is LNHDA, CDR2 SQIVND (reference sequence). This CDR3 contains 16 residues. Trimming removed 5 bases at V and 2 bases at J, with 15 bases between. The CDR3 region is CASSVRLDANTGELFF. The CDR3 bases are TGTGCCAGTAGTGTGAGACTAGATGCAAACACCGGGGAGCTGTTTTTT.

The chain links TRBV14 to TRBJ2-2; D might be TRBD2 (6 bases). The CDR3 loop spans 14 amino acids. The germline CDR1 and CDR2 sequences are SGHDN and FVKESK. V dropped 4 bases and J dropped 6 bases, with 12 bases sitting between them. The DNA of the CDR3 is TGTGCCAGCAGCCCCCCGGGGGAGCCCGGGGAGCTGTTTTTT. Amino acid sequence: CASSPPGEPGELFF.

The chain links TRBV19 to TRBJ2-2; 9 bases line up with TRBD1. V dropped 3 bases and J dropped 4; count of bases not matched to a gene: 6. Germline values: CDR1 LNHDA, CDR2 SQIVND (reference sequence). CDR3 length equals 16 residues. The chain's CDR3 is CASSIPRDRVTGELFF. CDR3 sequence (DNA): TGTGCCAGTAGTATCCCCCGGGACAGGGTCACCGGGGAGCTGTTTTTT. Drawing the rest from reference TRBV19 and TRBJ2-2, the complete variable domain is DGGITQSPKYLFRKEGQNVTLSCEQNLNHDAMYWYRQDPGQGLRLIYYSQIVNDFQKGDIAEGYSVSREKKESFPLTVTSAQKNPTAFYLCASSIPRDRVTGELFFGEGSRLTVL.

V gene TRBV5-1 combines with J gene TRBJ2-2; 11 bases map to TRBD1. V dropped 4 bases and J dropped 4; count of bases not matched to a gene: 3. The length of the CDR3 is 15 residues. Germline V gene data show CDR1 as SGHRS and CDR2 as YFSETQ. Here the CDR3 reads CASSEGTGGTGELFF. In DNA form, the CDR3 reads TGCGCCAGCAGCGAAGGGACAGGGGGCACCGGGGAGCTGTTTTTT.

The J gene is TRBJ1-6, the V gene TRBV27; D is perhaps TRBD1 (6 bases). Trimming shortened V by 3 bases and J by 5 bases, and 11 bases separated the two germline ends. This CDR3 is built from 15 residues. Looked up from germline, CDR1 is MNHEY and CDR2 is SMNVEV (reference sequence). The CDR3 DNA reads TGTGCCAGCAGTTTCTCGGGACAAGATAATTCACCCCTCCACTTT. Its protein is CASSFSGQDNSPLHF.

V and J are TRBV2 and TRBJ1-3; 10 positions agree with TRBD1. This CDR3 contains 18 residues. The V gene end was trimmed by 4 bases and the J gene end by 1 base; junction bases not matched to a gene: 10. Germline V gene data show CDR1 as SNHLY and CDR2 as FYNNEI. CDR3 DNA sequence: TGTGCCAGCAGTGGAAGGACAGGGGGAAAAGCATCTGGAAACACCATATATTTT. Translated, it gives CASSGRTGGKASGNTIYF.

This chain connects TRBV19 to TRBJ2-6; D may be TRBD2 (6 bases). The CDR3 covers 20 residues. Germline V CDR1 and CDR2: LNHDA, SQIVND (reference sequence). The V gene lost 6 bases and the J gene lost 2 bases, with 26 bases spanning the gap. For the CDR3, the DNA is TGTGCCAGTAGGGGGGGAGATGTGGGTTCTAGACTTGCTGGGGCCAACGTCCTGACTTTC. Protein sequence: CASRGGDVGSRLAGANVLTF.